What follows are 13 T cell receptor beta chains derived from one specimen sequenced in a study of T cell responses to AZD1222 COVID-19 vaccine. Repertoires were generated with immunoSEQ multiplex PCR, while TCRdb's copy carries only in-frame clones and drops some. The table records about 120,000 clones, more than 85% of them present only once. The material sequenced was peripheral blood, taken 28 days after the second AZD1222 dose. These receptors originate from an adult who received the AZD1222 COVID-19 vaccine.

This clone was seen once. This chain joins TRBV4-3 and TRBJ1-2; weak D call: TRBD1 (6 bases). Trimming pared 0 bases from V and 4 bases from J, leaving 18 bases between. The CDR3 sequence is 17 residues long. CDR1 LGHNA and CDR2 YSLEER come from the germline V gene. CDR3 loop: CASSQDVGGAGGYGYTF. CDR3 nucleotides: TGCGCCAGCAGCCAAGATGTCGGGGGGGCGGGAGGCTATGGCTACACCTTC.

The chain combines TRBV14 with TRBJ1-2; D might be TRBD1 (6 bases). The germline V and J ends were trimmed by 4 bases and 2 bases, with 14 bases remaining between them. The CDR3 sequence is 15 residues long. In germline, CDR1 is SGHDN, CDR2 FVKESK. The CDR3 loop reads CASSPGHPGNYGYTF. CDR3 nucleotide sequence: TGTGCCAGCAGCCCGGGACACCCGGGGAACTATGGCTACACCTTC.

In its sample, this clone was seen a few times. The chain links TRBV7-9 to TRBJ2-5; the D gene could be TRBD1 or TRBD2 (5 bases each). There are 13 residues in the CDR3. The V end lost 4 bases, the J end lost 7 bases, and 13 bases lay between the germline ends. CDR1 and CDR2 from the germline V gene are SEHNR and FQNEAQ (reference sequence). The CDR3 sequence is CASSWPGRPTQYF. The CDR3 region has the DNA TGTGCCAGCAGCTGGCCGGGACGACCGACCCAGTACTTC.

The rearrangement joins TRBV27 to TRBJ2-5; TRBD2 might be the D (6 bases). Germline CDR1 and CDR2: MNHEY and SMNVEV (reference sequence). With 5 bases removed from V and 2 bases from J, the gap between germline ends came to 18 bases. This CDR3 contains 16 residues. The CDR3 DNA follows: TGTGCCAGCAGTAAGCTAGGGACTCTCACGCAAGAGACCCAGTACTTC. Translation: CASSKLGTLTQETQYF.

V is TRBV6-5 and J is TRBJ1-1, with a weak D call TRBD1 (5 bases). The V end lost 6 bases, the J end lost 10 bases, and 12 bases lay between the germline ends. Germline V gene lookup returns CDR1 MNHEY and CDR2 SVGAGI. The length of the CDR3 is 11 residues. The CDR3 DNA reads as TGTGCCAGCAGGGCGGGACTAACAGCTTTCTTT. It is translated as CASRAGLTAFF.

The CDR3 sequence is CASSLQGQGQSYTF. DNA of the CDR3: TGCGCCAGCAGCTTGCAGGGACAGGGGCAAAGCTACACCTTC. The chain couples TRBV5-1 to TRBJ1-2; 10 bases are a match to TRBD1. Germline-derived CDR1 and CDR2 are SGHRS and YFSETQ. The ends lost 1 base at V and 9 bases at J; junction bases unmatched: 6. The CDR3 loop spans 14 amino acids.

The V gene is TRBV7-2, the J gene TRBJ1-3; perhaps TRBD1 as D (6 bases). The germline V and J ends were trimmed by 5 bases and 0 bases, with 14 bases remaining between them. Germline values: CDR1 SGHTA, CDR2 FQGNSA. The CDR3 runs to 16 residues. The CDR3 coding sequence is TGTGCCAGCAGCGCAGGACAGCCTAACTCTGGAAACACCATATATTTT. It is translated as CASSAGQPNSGNTIYF.

The chain employs TRBV3-1 (or the pseudogene TRBV3-2) and TRBJ2-3, with 8 nucleotides matching TRBD2. V lost 4 bases to trimming and J lost 2 bases; unmatched junction nucleotides: 8. The V gene's germline CDR1 is LGHDT and CDR2 YNNKEL (reference sequence). The CDR3 spans 16 residues. CDR3 sequence (DNA): TGTGCCAGCAGCCGTTTCAGCGGGGGCCCCACAGATACGCAGTATTTT. Protein sequence: CASSRFSGGPTDTQYF.

V gene TRBV5-6 combines with J gene TRBJ1-5, with D tentatively TRBD1 (6 bases). The CDR3 spans 17 residues. V shed 6 bases and J shed 0 bases, with 19 bases lying between them. Germline V gene data show CDR1 as SGHDT and CDR2 as YYEEEE. For the CDR3, the DNA is TGTGCCAGCAACCGGGGGGGGCAGAACGTTAGCAATCAGCCCCAGCATTTT. Translation: CASNRGGQNVSNQPQHF.

This clone was seen a single time. V is TRBV11-2 and J is TRBJ2-6, with no clear D. Between the trimmed V and J ends, which lost 3 bases and 3 bases, there was a span of 15 bases. Germline lookup yields CDR1 SGHAT and CDR2 FQNNGV. The length of the CDR3 is 17 residues. The CDR3 sequence: CASSFLSNRDGANVLTF. The CDR3 region has the DNA TGTGCCAGCAGCTTTCTGAGTAATCGAGATGGGGCCAACGTCCTGACTTTC.

The chain employs TRBV3-1 (or the pseudogene TRBV3-2) and TRBJ1-1; 9 bases align to TRBD1. Germline CDR1 LGHDT, CDR2 YNNKEL (reference sequence). The CDR3 sequence is 16 residues long. V lost 2 bases and J lost 1; bases outside the gene matches: 5. This chain's CDR3 is CASSQLGQGENTEAFF. CDR3 nucleotide sequence: TGTGCCAGCAGCCAACTGGGACAGGGTGAGAACACTGAAGCTTTCTTT.

This clone was seen only once. The chain links TRBV19 to TRBJ2-3; D perhaps matches TRBD2 (7 bases). Trimming pared 7 bases from V and 2 bases from J, leaving 16 bases between. Germline V gene sequence: CDR1 LNHDA, CDR2 SQIVND (reference sequence). The CDR3 runs 15 residues. The CDR3 here is CASKGGAIDTDTQYF. CDR3 nucleotide sequence: TGTGCCAGTAAGGGGGGGGCGATTGACACAGATACGCAGTATTTT.

The V and J genes are TRBV30 and TRBJ1-3, with unresolved D. The V gene lost 7 bases and the J gene lost 2 bases, with 18 bases spanning the gap. The CDR3 is 15 residues long. Germline CDR1 reads GTSNPN; CDR2 reads SVGIG (reference sequence). The CDR3 sequence is CAYSRLRAPGNTIYF. In DNA, the CDR3 is TGTGCCTATAGTAGGTTGAGGGCACCTGGAAACACCATATATTTT.